These 18 T cell receptor beta chains share one sample of origin, sequenced in a study of immune cell composition in non-small cell lung cancer. Profiled with immunoSEQ multiplex PCR; TCRdb holds only in-frame clones, not every one. The sample has 2,100 or so clones, roughly 72% seen once. The specimen was lung tumor tissue. These TCRs come from a human donor with non-small cell lung cancer.

The V call is TRBV11-3, the J call TRBJ2-7; 7 bases fit TRBD2. The CDR3 spans 15 residues. Trimming took 3 bases from V and 5 from J; bases not matched to a gene: 10. Germline CDR1 SGHNT, CDR2 YENEEA. CDR3 sequence reads: CASSLGGSLVHEQYF. CDR3 DNA sequence: TGTGCCAGCAGCTTGGGCGGGAGCCTTGTCCACGAGCAGTACTTC.

This chain connects TRBV29-1 to TRBJ2-3, with D possibly matching TRBD2 (5 bases). The V end was cut by 5 bases, the J end by 6 bases, with 12 bases between. CDR3 length equals 12 residues. Germline CDR1 and CDR2: SQVTM and ANQGSEA. The chain's CDR3 is CSVKLGSDTQYF. The CDR3, as DNA: TGCAGCGTTAAACTAGGGAGTGATACGCAGTATTTT.

The gene calls are TRBV19 and TRBJ1-5, with 12 bases identical to TRBD1. V trimming: 0 bases; J trimming: 7 bases; junction bases outside the gene matches: 4. CDR1 and CDR2 from the germline V gene are LNHDA and SQIVND (reference sequence). There are 16 residues in the CDR3. For the CDR3, the DNA is TGTGCCAGTAGTATAGATGGGACAGGGGGCAGGCAGCCCCAGCATTTT. This translates into CASSIDGTGGRQPQHF.

The chain combines TRBV5-4 with TRBJ2-1, with D unresolved. CDR3 length equals 13 residues. Trimming took 1 base from V and 6 from J, leaving 8 bases between them. Germline V lookup: CDR1 SGHNT, CDR2 YYREEE (reference sequence). CDR3 loop: CASSLIGSNEQFF. CDR3 coding DNA: TGTGCCAGCAGCTTGATCGGTTCCAATGAGCAGTTCTTC. The full variable domain, with the rest looked up from reference TRBV5-4 and TRBJ2-1, is ETGVTQSPTHLIKTRGQQVTLRCSSQSGHNTVSWYQQALGQGPQFIFQYYREEENGRGNFPPRFSGLQFPNYSSELNVNALELDDSALYLCASSLIGSNEQFFGPGTRLTVL.

This chain joins TRBV7-3 and TRBJ2-3, with TRBD1 as a possible D gene (8 bases). CDR1 SGHTA and CDR2 FQGTGA come from the germline V gene. The CDR3 sequence is 15 residues long. V lost 4 bases to trimming and J lost 3 bases, with 14 bases between them. The CDR3 spells CASSWGGTGTDTQYF. CDR3 bases: TGTGCCAGCAGCTGGGGGGGGACAGGTACAGATACGCAGTATTTT.

This sequence joins TRBV6-1 and TRBJ1-6; D is ambiguous. The V gene's germline CDR1 is MNHNS and CDR2 SASEGT. This CDR3 has 14 amino acids. The germline V and J ends were trimmed by 0 bases and 8 bases, with 8 bases remaining between them. Here the CDR3 DNA reads TGTGCCAGCAGTGAAGCCTCGAGGCATTCACCCCTCCACTTT. It codes for CASSEASRHSPLHF.

V and J are TRBV9 and TRBJ2-3; D possibly corresponds to TRBD1 (6 bases). Germline lookup yields CDR1 SGDLS and CDR2 YYNGEE. The CDR3 runs 14 residues. The V end was cut by 6 bases, the J end by 5 bases, with 16 bases between. Here the CDR3 reads CASTEGGEGDTQYF. DNA of the CDR3: TGTGCCAGCACAGAAGGGGGAGAAGGAGATACGCAGTATTTT.

The chain combines TRBV19 with TRBJ1-5, with 8 nucleotides matching TRBD1. The V segment lost 4 bases and the J segment 5 bases; nucleotides outside the gene matches: 10. The CDR3 loop spans 16 amino acids. Germline CDR1 reads LNHDA; CDR2 reads SQIVND (reference sequence). The CDR3 sequence: CASSTSGTGTDQPQHF. The CDR3 region has the DNA TGTGCCAGTAGTACGTCCGGGACAGGAACGGATCAGCCCCAGCATTTT.

The chain carries TRBV5-1 and TRBJ1-1; TRBD1 matches at 8 bases. The J segment lost 1 base and the V segment lost 0 bases, leaving 2 bases of the junction unmatched. CDR1 and CDR2 from the germline V gene are SGHRS and YFSETQ. This CDR3 region has 15 residues. The CDR3 coding sequence is TGCGCCAGCAGCTTGGTTCAGGGGGCGAACACTGAAGCTTTCTTT. Translated: CASSLVQGANTEAFF.

The chain carries TRBV6-6 and TRBJ2-1, with TRBD2 identical over 7 bases. The CDR3 has 16 amino acids. V gave up 2 bases and J gave up 0 bases; unmatched junction bases: 4. Germline CDR1 reads MNHNY; CDR2 reads SVGAGI (reference sequence). CDR3 loop: CASSYDGGSSYNEQFF. CDR3 DNA: TGTGCCAGCAGTTACGACGGCGGGAGCTCCTACAATGAGCAGTTCTTC.

This chain connects TRBV30 to TRBJ1-2, with D uncertain. CDR1 GTSNPN and CDR2 SVGIG come from the germline V gene (reference sequence). The CDR3 runs to 11 residues. The V gene lost 3 bases and the J gene lost 5 bases, with 7 bases spanning the gap. CDR3 protein: CAWSGFYGYTF. Here the CDR3 DNA reads TGTGCCTGGAGCGGTTTTTATGGCTACACCTTC.

The genes are TRBV2 and TRBJ1-5, with D perhaps TRBD1 (5 bases). This CDR3 is 14 amino acids long. Germline CDR1 and CDR2: SNHLY and FYNNEI. Trimming removed 4 bases from V and 8 bases from J, with 15 bases in between. CDR3 protein: CASSVGGAIKPQHF. The CDR3 region has the DNA TGTGCCAGCAGTGTGGGAGGGGCAATCAAGCCCCAGCATTTT.

The table lists this clone with a few counts. The chain links TRBV9 to TRBJ1-2, with D maybe TRBD1 (6 bases). Germline V gene sequence: CDR1 SGDLS, CDR2 YYNGEE. The CDR3 length is 15 residues. The germline V and J ends were trimmed by 0 bases and 4 bases, with 13 bases remaining between them. This CDR3 is CASSVEGVGSYGYTF. CDR3 DNA sequence: TGTGCCAGCAGCGTAGAGGGGGTCGGAAGCTATGGCTACACCTTC.

V and J are TRBV5-1 and TRBJ2-4, with 8 nucleotides matching TRBD1. Germline V gene sequence: CDR1 SGHRS, CDR2 YFSETQ. The CDR3 covers 14 residues. J was trimmed by 8 bases and V by 4 bases; bases with no gene match: 8. CDR3: CASSLTGGRDIQYF. The DNA for the CDR3 is TGCGCCAGCAGCCTCACAGGGGGGAGAGACATTCAGTACTTC.

This clone occurred a few times. CDR3: CSVEGDRAYEQYF. CDR3 DNA: TGCAGCGTTGAAGGGGACAGAGCCTACGAGCAGTACTTC. V gene TRBV29-1 combines with J gene TRBJ2-7; 7 bases match TRBD1. The ends lost 1 base at V and 2 bases at J; junction bases unmatched: 2. CDR3 length equals 13 residues. Germline CDR1 is SQVTM and CDR2 is ANQGSEA.

The gene calls are TRBV5-4 and TRBJ2-2; 7 nucleotides align to TRBD2. The CDR3 runs 17 residues. V was clipped by 0 bases and J by 6 bases; unmatched bases: 11. Germline V gives CDR1 SGHNT, CDR2 YYREEE (reference sequence). CDR3 amino acids: CASSLAGGGPRSGELFF. DNA for the CDR3: TGTGCCAGCAGCTTGGCCGGGGGAGGGCCGAGGTCCGGGGAGCTGTTTTTT.

V and J are TRBV6-4 and TRBJ2-1; the match to TRBD2 covers 8 bases. This CDR3 contains 15 residues. Unmatched junction bases numbered 11, after V lost 4 bases and J lost 9 bases. Looked up from germline, CDR1 is MRHNA and CDR2 is SNTAGT. For the CDR3, the DNA is TGTGCCAGCAGTGCTCTAGCGGGTCCAACCAGTGAGCAGTTCTTC. It translates to CASSALAGPTSEQFF.

Only one count was recorded for this clone. The chain uses TRBV19 and TRBJ2-2; D perhaps matches TRBD1 (5 bases). V was cut by 7 bases and J by 2 bases, with 8 bases left in between. Germline assignment: CDR1 LNHDA and CDR2 SQIVND (reference sequence). This CDR3 comprises 13 residues. CDR3 region: CASTQGNTGELFF. The CDR3 DNA sequence: TGTGCCAGTACGCAGGGTAACACCGGGGAGCTGTTTTTT.